The rows below give T cell receptor beta chains drawn from one sample of a study of T cell responses to AZD1222 COVID-19 vaccine. Sequencing used immunoSEQ multiplex PCR; TCRdb keeps in-frame clones, though not all of them. The sample includes some 120,000 clones, 88% of them seen just once. Here the sequenced sample was peripheral blood, taken on day 0 of MenACWY control vaccination. Receptors originate from an adult in good health. CDR3s include the opening cysteine and the closing phenylalanine or tryptophan. A D gene is named only where the DNA matches it firmly. Clone size is not always given. Where it is, it says once, few, many or a class for expanded clones.

clone_size: -
v_call: TRBV7-9
cdr3_length: 12
d_call: -
j_call: TRBJ2-1
cdr3_nt: TGTGCCAGCAGCAAGCACATCGATGAGCAGTTCTTC
cdr3_aa: CASSKHIDEQFF

clone_size: -
v_call: TRBV6-5
cdr3_length: 15
d_call: TRBD1
j_call: TRBJ1-5
cdr3_nt: TGTGCCAGCAGAGGCCCAGGGGGCGACAATCAGCCCCAGCATTTT
cdr3_aa: CASRGPGGDNQPQHF

clone_size: -
v_call: TRBV11-3
cdr3_length: 15
d_call: TRBD2
j_call: TRBJ2-7
cdr3_nt: TGTGCCAGCAGCATGGGAGCGGGACGATCCTACGAGCAGTACTTC
cdr3_aa: CASSMGAGRSYEQYF

clone_size: -
v_call: TRBV6-5
cdr3_length: 13
d_call: TRBD1
j_call: TRBJ1-1
cdr3_nt: TGTGCCAGCAGTCCCCTAGGACAGGTTGAAGCTTTCTTT
cdr3_aa: CASSPLGQVEAFF

clone_size: -
v_call: TRBV13
cdr3_length: 12
d_call: -
j_call: TRBJ2-3
cdr3_nt: TGTGCCAGCAGCTTAGGAGTAGATACGCAGTATTTT
cdr3_aa: CASSLGVDTQYF

clone_size: -
v_call: TRBV28
cdr3_length: 12
d_call: -
j_call: TRBJ2-7
cdr3_nt: TGTGCCAGCAGTTCGTACAGCTACGAGCAGTACTTC
cdr3_aa: CASSSYSYEQYF

clone_size: once
v_call: TRBV28
cdr3_length: 13
d_call: -
j_call: TRBJ1-1
cdr3_nt: TGTGCCAGCACTACAGGGCCTAACACTGAAGCTTTCTTT
cdr3_aa: CASTTGPNTEAFF

clone_size: -
v_call: TRBV5-1
cdr3_length: 14
d_call: -
j_call: TRBJ2-3
cdr3_nt: TGCGCCAGCAGCTTGGCGGTTGGTGGGGATACGCAGTATTTT
cdr3_aa: CASSLAVGGDTQYF

clone_size: once
v_call: TRBV28
cdr3_length: 15
d_call: -
j_call: TRBJ2-7
cdr3_nt: TGTGCCAGCAGTTTGGGGAGTTGGGGTTACTACGAGCAGTACTTC
cdr3_aa: CASSLGSWGYYEQYF

clone_size: -
v_call: TRBV27
cdr3_length: 15
d_call: -
j_call: TRBJ2-3
cdr3_nt: TGTGCCAGCAGGTGGGGACGGCGAAGCACAGATACGCAGTATTTT
cdr3_aa: CASRWGRRSTDTQYF

clone_size: -
v_call: TRBV2
cdr3_length: 13
d_call: TRBD1
j_call: TRBJ1-2
cdr3_nt: TGTGCCAGCGTGCGGGACAGAGGCTATGGCTACACCTTC
cdr3_aa: CASVRDRGYGYTF

clone_size: -
v_call: TRBV4-2
cdr3_length: 15
d_call: TRBD2
j_call: TRBJ2-2
cdr3_nt: TGTGCCAGCAGCCAATTAGCGGGAGGCCCCGGGGAGCTGTTTTTT
cdr3_aa: CASSQLAGGPGELFF

clone_size: -
v_call: TRBV6-1
cdr3_length: 14
d_call: -
j_call: TRBJ1-5
cdr3_nt: TGTGCCAGCAGTGAAAGGCTAAGCAATCAGCCCCAGCATTTT
cdr3_aa: CASSERLSNQPQHF

clone_size: -
v_call: TRBV19
cdr3_length: 16
d_call: -
j_call: TRBJ2-1
cdr3_nt: TGTGCCAGTAGTATAGCTCTCGGGCGCTCCTACAATGAGCAGTTCTTC
cdr3_aa: CASSIALGRSYNEQFF

clone_size: -
v_call: TRBV10-3
cdr3_length: 13
d_call: -
j_call: TRBJ1-2
cdr3_nt: TGTGCCATCAGTGAGGAAAGAAGCTATGGCTACACCTTC
cdr3_aa: CAISEERSYGYTF

clone_size: -
v_call: TRBV5-1
cdr3_length: 15
d_call: -
j_call: TRBJ2-7
cdr3_nt: TGCGCCAGCAGTCCTTTTTCGGAAGGGGCCTACGAGCAGTACTTC
cdr3_aa: CASSPFSEGAYEQYF

clone_size: -
v_call: TRBV7-9
cdr3_length: 15
d_call: -
j_call: TRBJ1-2
cdr3_nt: TGTGCCAGCAGCTTAGGCTCGTCGGCTAACTATGGCTACACCTTC
cdr3_aa: CASSLGSSANYGYTF

clone_size: -
v_call: TRBV5-1
cdr3_length: 14
d_call: -
j_call: TRBJ2-5
cdr3_nt: TGCGCCAGCAGCTTGGCCGGAACTGGGGAGACCCAGTACTTC
cdr3_aa: CASSLAGTGETQYF

clone_size: -
v_call: TRBV25-1
cdr3_length: 13
d_call: TRBD1
j_call: TRBJ1-2
cdr3_nt: TGTGCCAGCAGCCTACAGGGGGCAGGTGGCTACACCTTC
cdr3_aa: CASSLQGAGGYTF

clone_size: -
v_call: TRBV6-5
cdr3_length: 15
d_call: TRBD2
j_call: TRBJ2-3
cdr3_nt: TGTGCCAGCAGACTTAGCGGGAGGCCGGCAGATACGCAGTATTTT
cdr3_aa: CASRLSGRPADTQYF

clone_size: -
v_call: TRBV6-5
cdr3_length: 12
d_call: -
j_call: TRBJ1-1
cdr3_nt: TGTGCCAGCAGTTACATAGGGCCTGAAGCTTTCTTT
cdr3_aa: CASSYIGPEAFF

clone_size: -
v_call: TRBV2
cdr3_length: 14
d_call: -
j_call: TRBJ2-2
cdr3_nt: TGTGCCAGCAGTGAAGCGCTTCGGGGCGGGGAGCTGTTTTTT
cdr3_aa: CASSEALRGGELFF

clone_size: once
v_call: TRBV7-9
cdr3_length: 15
d_call: TRBD2
j_call: TRBJ2-7
cdr3_nt: TGTGCCAGCAGCCCCCCGACTAGCGGGATTTTTGAGCAGTACTTC
cdr3_aa: CASSPPTSGIFEQYF

clone_size: -
v_call: TRBV19
cdr3_length: 13
d_call: TRBD1
j_call: TRBJ1-1
cdr3_nt: TGTGCCAGTAGTAAACAGGGGACCACTGAAGCTTTCTTT
cdr3_aa: CASSKQGTTEAFF

clone_size: -
v_call: TRBV12-5
cdr3_length: 18
d_call: -
j_call: TRBJ2-3
cdr3_nt: TGTGCTAGTGGTTTGGTACCTGACGGGCGAACAAGCACAGATACGCAGTATTTT
cdr3_aa: CASGLVPDGRTSTDTQYF

clone_size: few
v_call: TRBV4-2
cdr3_length: 13
d_call: -
j_call: TRBJ1-4
cdr3_nt: TGTGCCAGCAGCCAGGGTTCTAATGAAAAACTGTTTTTT
cdr3_aa: CASSQGSNEKLFF

clone_size: once
v_call: TRBV28
cdr3_length: 15
d_call: -
j_call: TRBJ2-3
cdr3_nt: TGTGCCAGCAGTTTGAGGAACGATTTACGAGATACGCAGTATTTT
cdr3_aa: CASSLRNDLRDTQYF

clone_size: -
v_call: TRBV7-9
cdr3_length: 19
d_call: -
j_call: TRBJ2-1
cdr3_nt: TGTGCCAGCAGCTTAGCTAAGCGGGATAGGGAAGGGGGTAACAATGAGCAGTTCTTC
cdr3_aa: CASSLAKRDREGGNNEQFF

clone_size: -
v_call: TRBV6-5
cdr3_length: 15
d_call: TRBD1
j_call: TRBJ1-2
cdr3_nt: TGTGCCAGCAGTTACTCAGGGACAGGGGTCTATGGCTACACCTTC
cdr3_aa: CASSYSGTGVYGYTF

clone_size: -
v_call: TRBV6-4
cdr3_length: 13
d_call: -
j_call: TRBJ1-6
cdr3_nt: TGTGCCAGCAGTGACTCAGCTGGGACACCCCTCCACTTT
cdr3_aa: CASSDSAGTPLHF

clone_size: -
v_call: TRBV12-3/TRBV12-4
cdr3_length: 11
d_call: -
j_call: TRBJ1-1
cdr3_nt: TGTGCCAGCAGTTTCGCCGATGGGGCTTTCTTT
cdr3_aa: CASSFADGAFF

clone_size: -
v_call: TRBV5-8
cdr3_length: 18
d_call: -
j_call: TRBJ2-1
cdr3_nt: TGTGCCAGCAGTTCCGGGACAGGGTTTAGCGGGGCGCCCAATGAGCAGTTCTTC
cdr3_aa: CASSSGTGFSGAPNEQFF

clone_size: once
v_call: TRBV19
cdr3_length: 12
d_call: -
j_call: TRBJ1-2
cdr3_nt: TGTGCCAGTAGTCAAACAGGTGGTGGATACACCTTC
cdr3_aa: CASSQTGGGYTF

clone_size: -
v_call: TRBV30
cdr3_length: 14
d_call: -
j_call: TRBJ1-4
cdr3_nt: TGTGCCTGGAGTTATCAACTGCTGGGGGAAAAACTGTTTTTT
cdr3_aa: CAWSYQLLGEKLFF

clone_size: -
v_call: TRBV5-1
cdr3_length: 17
d_call: -
j_call: TRBJ2-3
cdr3_nt: TGCGCCAGCAGTGGGGGGTTAGGCAGAACCACCTCAGATACGCAGTATTTT
cdr3_aa: CASSGGLGRTTSDTQYF

clone_size: -
v_call: TRBV30
cdr3_length: 15
d_call: -
j_call: TRBJ1-3
cdr3_nt: TGTGCCTGGAGAGCAGGGGTCTTCTCTGGAAACACCATATATTTT
cdr3_aa: CAWRAGVFSGNTIYF

clone_size: -
v_call: TRBV7-9
cdr3_length: 14
d_call: -
j_call: TRBJ2-7
cdr3_nt: TGTGCCAGCAGCCATCTCTTTAGACTCTACGAGCAGTACTTC
cdr3_aa: CASSHLFRLYEQYF

clone_size: -
v_call: TRBV30
cdr3_length: 16
d_call: TRBD1
j_call: TRBJ1-3
cdr3_nt: TGTGCCTGGATGCAGACAGGGAAGGGAATCGGAAACACCATATATTTT
cdr3_aa: CAWMQTGKGIGNTIYF

clone_size: -
v_call: TRBV18
cdr3_length: 14
d_call: TRBD1
j_call: TRBJ2-7
cdr3_nt: TGTGCCAGCTCACCCTCGACAGGGCTATACGAGCAGTACTTC
cdr3_aa: CASSPSTGLYEQYF

clone_size: -
v_call: TRBV7-9
cdr3_length: 19
d_call: TRBD2
j_call: TRBJ2-2
cdr3_nt: TGTGCCAGCAGCGCAAGGGCAGGACTAGCGGGAGGTTGGACCGGGGAGCTGTTTTTT
cdr3_aa: CASSARAGLAGGWTGELFF

clone_size: -
v_call: TRBV28
cdr3_length: 15
d_call: -
j_call: TRBJ1-3
cdr3_nt: TGTGCCAGCAGTCCTACGGACACAGATGGAAACACCATATATTTT
cdr3_aa: CASSPTDTDGNTIYF

clone_size: few
v_call: TRBV18
cdr3_length: 15
d_call: -
j_call: TRBJ1-6
cdr3_nt: TGTGCCAGCTCACCACTCGGACCGCGGCTCGGGCCCCTCCACTTT
cdr3_aa: CASSPLGPRLGPLHF

clone_size: once
v_call: TRBV9
cdr3_length: 15
d_call: -
j_call: TRBJ1-2
cdr3_nt: TGTGCCAGCAGCTCTAGGGGTGGCGTGATCGGGGGCTACACCTTC
cdr3_aa: CASSSRGGVIGGYTF

clone_size: -
v_call: TRBV9
cdr3_length: 14
d_call: -
j_call: TRBJ2-3
cdr3_nt: TGTGCCAGCAGCGCCCCCGCACCCCTCTATACGCAGTATTTT
cdr3_aa: CASSAPAPLYTQYF

clone_size: -
v_call: TRBV19
cdr3_length: 15
d_call: TRBD2
j_call: TRBJ2-1
cdr3_nt: TGTGCCAGTAGCACTAGCGGGAGGTCGTACAATGAGCAGTTCTTC
cdr3_aa: CASSTSGRSYNEQFF

clone_size: -
v_call: TRBV5-1
cdr3_length: 15
d_call: -
j_call: TRBJ1-1
cdr3_nt: TGCGCCAGCAGCCCGGGCGGACGGGGGTTCCTTAGGGCTTTCTTT
cdr3_aa: CASSPGGRGFLRAFF

clone_size: -
v_call: TRBV24-1
cdr3_length: 15
d_call: TRBD1
j_call: TRBJ1-4
cdr3_nt: TGTGCCACCAGTGAGCCGGGACAGGGGAATGAAAAACTGTTTTTT
cdr3_aa: CATSEPGQGNEKLFF

clone_size: -
v_call: TRBV6-2/TRBV6-3
cdr3_length: 15
d_call: -
j_call: TRBJ2-7
cdr3_nt: TGTGCCAGCAGTTCCCCGTTAGGCCTGCCTTTAGAGCAGTACTTC
cdr3_aa: CASSSPLGLPLEQYF

clone_size: -
v_call: TRBV24-1
cdr3_length: 16
d_call: -
j_call: TRBJ2-7
cdr3_nt: TGTGCCACCAGTGATTCCATTCGGACTGGCGGGTGGGAGCAGTACTTC
cdr3_aa: CATSDSIRTGGWEQYF

clone_size: -
v_call: TRBV9
cdr3_length: 14
d_call: -
j_call: TRBJ2-3
cdr3_nt: TGTGCCAGCAGCGTAGCATCTAGCACAGATACGCAGTATTTT
cdr3_aa: CASSVASSTDTQYF

clone_size: few
v_call: TRBV6-1
cdr3_length: 15
d_call: -
j_call: TRBJ2-7
cdr3_nt: TGTGCCAGCAGTGAAGGGGCGGGGAGCTCCTACGAGCAGTACTTC
cdr3_aa: CASSEGAGSSYEQYF

clone_size: -
v_call: TRBV3-1/TRBV3-2
cdr3_length: 15
d_call: -
j_call: TRBJ1-1
cdr3_nt: TGTGCCAGCAGCCAAGATAGTAGTCTGAACACTGAAGCTTTCTTT
cdr3_aa: CASSQDSSLNTEAFF

clone_size: -
v_call: TRBV5-1
cdr3_length: 17
d_call: TRBD1
j_call: TRBJ1-1
cdr3_nt: TGCGCCAGCAGCTCGACCGGGACAGGCCAAGCGAACACTGAAGCTTTCTTT
cdr3_aa: CASSSTGTGQANTEAFF

clone_size: -
v_call: TRBV12-3/TRBV12-4
cdr3_length: 12
d_call: -
j_call: TRBJ2-7
cdr3_nt: TGTGCCAGCAGTTTGCTTCGAAACGAGCAGTACTTC
cdr3_aa: CASSLLRNEQYF

clone_size: -
v_call: TRBV7-2
cdr3_length: 14
d_call: TRBD1
j_call: TRBJ1-5
cdr3_nt: TGTGCCAGCAGCCTCGACAGGGCCCCCAGGCCCCAGCATTTT
cdr3_aa: CASSLDRAPRPQHF